This T cell receptor (beta chain) comes out of a study of blood T cells in healthy people across ages. Findings and limits, study-wide: Observed TCR beta diversity showed a strong correlation with the percentage of naive T cells as measured by flow cytometry.

On this clonotype itself: Its target is not known.

Alongside a J-beta primer mix, a sample-barcoded 5' primer served in a second PCR lasting roughly 6 to 12 cycles. TCRdb recomputed calls from the 5' RACE reads with MiXCR, one row per CDR3 protein. The data hold 1,500,000 or so distinct CDR3 sequences, with under 55% observed a single time. Russia was home to the donors, healthy Caucasian individuals aged about 6 to 90. The V gene lost 6 bases and the J gene lost 2 bases, with 10 bases spanning the gap. Germline CDR1 is MNHNY and CDR2 is SVGAGI (reference sequence). The CDR3 spans 13 residues. This receptor was identified in a woman aged 18-29 years in good health. The specimen was blood. The chain links TRBV6-6 to TRBJ1-2, with D perhaps TRBD1 (5 bases). Here the CDR3 reads CASRPGVNYGYTF. In nucleotides, the CDR3 is TGTGCCAGCAGGCCGGGGGTGAACTATGGCTACACCTTC.